Sequencing of this T cell receptor (beta chain) was carried out in a study of technical replicates of blood from a few donors. Measured with immunoSEQ multiplex PCR; TCRdb has only the in-frame clones, and not every one. There are about 59,000 clones in the sample; almost 97% occur only once, and 0.19% lies in the top ten. The TCR comes from a human donor in good health. Sequenced input: T cells isolated from PBMCs.

DNA for the CDR3: TGCGCCAGCAGTGTGGTCAGGGTGGGGGAGACCCAGTACTTC. It codes for CASSVVRVGETQYF. The rearrangement joins TRBV10-2 to TRBJ2-5, with D perhaps matching TRBD1 (5 bases). The germline V gene encodes CDR1 WSHSY and CDR2 SAAADI. With 4 bases removed from V and 5 bases from J, the gap between germline ends came to 14 bases. The CDR3 has 14 amino acids.